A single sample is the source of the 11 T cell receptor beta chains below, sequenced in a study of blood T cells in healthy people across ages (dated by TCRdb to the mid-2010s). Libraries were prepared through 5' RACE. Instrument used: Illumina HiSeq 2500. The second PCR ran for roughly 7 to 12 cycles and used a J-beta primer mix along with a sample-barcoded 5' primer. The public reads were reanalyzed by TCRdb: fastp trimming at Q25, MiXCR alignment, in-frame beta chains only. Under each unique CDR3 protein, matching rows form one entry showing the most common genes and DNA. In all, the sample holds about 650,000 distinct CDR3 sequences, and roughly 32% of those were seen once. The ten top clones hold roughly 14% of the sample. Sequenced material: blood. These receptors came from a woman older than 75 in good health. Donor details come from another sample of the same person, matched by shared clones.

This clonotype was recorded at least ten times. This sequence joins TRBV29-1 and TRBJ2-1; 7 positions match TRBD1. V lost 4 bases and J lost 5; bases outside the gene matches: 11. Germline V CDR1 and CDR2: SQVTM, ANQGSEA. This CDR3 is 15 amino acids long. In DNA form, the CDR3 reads TGCAGCGTTGTTTATCCGACAGGGTTGAACAATGAGCAGTTCTTC. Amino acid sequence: CSVVYPTGLNNEQFF.

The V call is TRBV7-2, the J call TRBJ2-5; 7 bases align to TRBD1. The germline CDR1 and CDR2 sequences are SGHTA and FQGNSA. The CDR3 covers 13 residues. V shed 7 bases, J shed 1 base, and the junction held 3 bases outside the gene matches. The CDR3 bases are TGTGCCAGCAAGGACAGGTTCCAAGAGACCCAGTACTTC. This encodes CASKDRFQETQYF.

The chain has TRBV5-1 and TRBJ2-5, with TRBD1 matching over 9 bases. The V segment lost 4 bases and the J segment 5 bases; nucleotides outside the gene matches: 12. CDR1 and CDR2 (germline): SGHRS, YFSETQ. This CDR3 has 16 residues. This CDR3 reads CASSHGTGRGFETQYF. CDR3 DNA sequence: TGCGCCAGCAGCCATGGGACAGGGCGAGGTTTCGAGACCCAGTACTTC.

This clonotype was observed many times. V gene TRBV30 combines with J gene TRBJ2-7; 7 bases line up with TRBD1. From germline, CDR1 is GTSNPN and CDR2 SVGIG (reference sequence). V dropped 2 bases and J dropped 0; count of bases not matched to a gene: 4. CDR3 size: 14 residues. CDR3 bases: TGTGCCTGGAGTCCCGGGACAGACTCCTACGAGCAGTACTTC. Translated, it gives CAWSPGTDSYEQYF.

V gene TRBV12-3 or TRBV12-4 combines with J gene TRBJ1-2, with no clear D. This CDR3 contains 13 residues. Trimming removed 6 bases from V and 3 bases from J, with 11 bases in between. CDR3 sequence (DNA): TGTGCCAGCAGCCCCGCGCAGGACTATGGCTACACCTTC. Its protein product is CASSPAQDYGYTF.

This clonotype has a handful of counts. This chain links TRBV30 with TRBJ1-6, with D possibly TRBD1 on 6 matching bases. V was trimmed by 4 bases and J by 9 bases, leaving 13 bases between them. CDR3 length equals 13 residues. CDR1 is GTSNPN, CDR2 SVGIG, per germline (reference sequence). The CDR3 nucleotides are TGTGCCTGGAAGAGACAGGCCCCTTCACCCCTCCACTTT. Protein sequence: CAWKRQAPSPLHF. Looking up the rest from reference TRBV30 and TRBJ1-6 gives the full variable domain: SQTIHQWPATLVQPVGSPLSLECTVEGTSNPNLYWYRQAAGRGLQLLFYSVGIGQISSEVPQNLSASRPQDRQFILSSKKLLLSDSGFYLCAWKRQAPSPLHFGNGTRLTVT.

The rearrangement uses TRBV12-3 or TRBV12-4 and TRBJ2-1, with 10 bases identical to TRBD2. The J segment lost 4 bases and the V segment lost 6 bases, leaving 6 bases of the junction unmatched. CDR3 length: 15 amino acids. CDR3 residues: CASSFGTSEYNEQFF. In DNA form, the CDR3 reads TGTGCCAGCAGCTTCGGGACTAGCGAATACAATGAGCAGTTCTTC.

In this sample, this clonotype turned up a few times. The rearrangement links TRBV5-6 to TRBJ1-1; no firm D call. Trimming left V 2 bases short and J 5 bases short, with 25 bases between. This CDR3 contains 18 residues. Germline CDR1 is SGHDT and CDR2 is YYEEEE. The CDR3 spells CASSFGMVRLQRETEAFF. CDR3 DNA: TGTGCCAGCAGCTTCGGTATGGTGAGGCTTCAGCGGGAAACTGAAGCTTTCTTT.

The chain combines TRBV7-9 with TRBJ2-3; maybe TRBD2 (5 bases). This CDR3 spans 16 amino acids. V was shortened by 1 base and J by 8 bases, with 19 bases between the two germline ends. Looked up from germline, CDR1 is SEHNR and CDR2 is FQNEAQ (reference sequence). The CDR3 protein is CASSLDRTGIAVTQYF. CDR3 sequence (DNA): TGTGCCAGCAGCTTAGACCGTACGGGGATCGCAGTTACGCAGTATTTT. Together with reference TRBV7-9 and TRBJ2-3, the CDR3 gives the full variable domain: DTGVSQNPRHKITKRGQNVTFRCDPISEHNRLYWYRQTLGQGPEFLTYFQNEAQLEKSRLLSDRFSAERPKGSFSTLEIQRTEQGDSAMYLCASSLDRTGIAVTQYFGPGTRLTVL.

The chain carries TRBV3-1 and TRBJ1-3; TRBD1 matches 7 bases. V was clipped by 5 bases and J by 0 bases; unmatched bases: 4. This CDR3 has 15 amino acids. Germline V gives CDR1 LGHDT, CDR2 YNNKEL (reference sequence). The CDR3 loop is CASSAGTDSGNTIYF. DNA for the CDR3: TGTGCCAGCAGCGCCGGGACAGACTCTGGAAACACCATATATTTT.

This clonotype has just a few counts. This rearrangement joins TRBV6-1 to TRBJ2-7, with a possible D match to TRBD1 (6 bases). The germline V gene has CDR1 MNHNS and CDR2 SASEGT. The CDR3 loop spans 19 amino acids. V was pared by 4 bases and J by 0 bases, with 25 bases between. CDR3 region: CASSGTIQGRLELSYEQYF. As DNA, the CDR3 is TGTGCCAGCAGTGGGACAATCCAGGGGCGCCTAGAACTCTCCTACGAGCAGTACTTC.